This T cell receptor (beta chain) was profiled in a study of regulatory T cells in long-lasting Graves disease. Study outcomes and limitations: Persistent Graves' disease cases displayed lower TCR diversity than newly diagnosed ones.

There are many counts of this clonotype. The antigen remains unidentified. According to the study, TCR beta libraries were built with iRepertoire HTBI primers and CDR3-region Arm-PCR. TCRdb called the multiplex PCR reads again in MiXCR, with one record for every CDR3 protein. The sample has roughly 420,000 distinct CDR3 sequences; about a sixth are singletons. Time point described: newly diagnosed GD, antithyroid drugs for less than 3 months. The authors made the TCR library using RNA they extracted from PBMCs. The material sequenced was peripheral blood mononuclear cells (PBMCs), taken at new diagnosis, from a patient treated with antithyroid drugs. The origin of this receptor is a female donor with Graves disease.

The CDR3 protein is CASSLSGGLYNEQFF. CDR3 DNA: TGTGCCAGCAGCTTAAGCGGGGGGCTATACAATGAGCAGTTCTTC. This chain links TRBV7-2 with TRBJ2-1, with 9 positions matching TRBD2. This CDR3 spans 15 amino acids. Germline CDR1 SGHTA, CDR2 FQGNSA. Trimming took 2 bases from V and 4 from J; bases not matched to a gene: 3.